The text below deals with one TCR beta chain. This record belongs to a study of neurological immune-mediated disorders. The V gene's germline CDR1 is SGHTA and CDR2 FQGNSA. The CDR3 totals 15 residues. Trimming took 4 bases from V and 8 from J, leaving 17 bases between them. By 5'RACE with 10-nucleotide random UMIs, the cDNA was made. TCRdb independently ran MiXCR on the 5' RACE reads; one entry per CDR3 protein. The profile shows 55,000 or so distinct CDR3 sequences, approximately 4.1% of them singletons. This receptor was taken from a man aged 50-59 years with multiple sclerosis. Sequencing was carried out using PBMCs. The chain has TRBV7-2 and TRBJ1-4; D not resolved. CDR3 DNA: TGTGCCAGCAGCTCCCCGTCCTCCTCTGGGGAAAAACTGTTTTTT. This gives the protein CASSSPSSSGEKLFF.